A selection of T cell receptor beta chains follows, all from one sample in a study of blood T cells in healthy people across ages. TCRdb fed the 5' RACE reads into MiXCR, producing one record per CDR3 protein. The table records 550,000 to 750,000 distinct CDR3 sequences, around 21% of them present only once. The material sequenced was blood. These receptors were taken from a man between 65 and 79 years old in good health. CDR3s leave out the opening cysteine and the closing phenylalanine or tryptophan.

j_gene: TRBJ1-6
v_gene: TRBV6-5
CDR3aa: ASSYGGPRGSPLH

j_gene: TRBJ2-3
v_gene: TRBV5-6
CDR3aa: ASSLNSGPTDTQY

j_gene: TRBJ2-1
v_gene: TRBV7-2
CDR3aa: ASSLGLAEGNEQF

j_gene: TRBJ1-2
v_gene: TRBV13
CDR3aa: ASSLRVDYGYT

j_gene: TRBJ1-3
v_gene: TRBV30
CDR3aa: AWTRAISGNTIY

j_gene: TRBJ2-1
v_gene: TRBV20-1
CDR3aa: SARPRLAGGLTEQF

j_gene: TRBJ1-2
v_gene: TRBV5-6
CDR3aa: ASSSNRYRVSNYGYT

j_gene: TRBJ2-1
v_gene: TRBV20-1
CDR3aa: SASQGSLDEQF

j_gene: TRBJ2-7
v_gene: TRBV10-3
CDR3aa: AINGLGEAYEQY

j_gene: TRBJ1-4
v_gene: TRBV9
CDR3aa: ASSVGGIATNEKLF

j_gene: TRBJ2-7
v_gene: TRBV2
CDR3aa: ASSEGGRGYEQY

j_gene: TRBJ2-4
v_gene: TRBV12-3/TRBV12-4
CDR3aa: ASSPRFSGNIQY

j_gene: TRBJ2-3
v_gene: TRBV5-1
CDR3aa: ASSLVAGRAGDTQY

j_gene: -
v_gene: TRBV20-1
CDR3aa: SAPGLAGALRHEQY

j_gene: TRBJ2-5
v_gene: TRBV20-1
CDR3aa: STLGQETQY

j_gene: TRBJ2-4
v_gene: TRBV20-1
CDR3aa: SARDLGREGHKNIQY

j_gene: TRBJ2-7
v_gene: TRBV2
CDR3aa: ASSEEAGAYEQY

j_gene: TRBJ1-4
v_gene: TRBV14
CDR3aa: ASSQDIWDGLF

j_gene: TRBJ2-5
v_gene: TRBV3-1
CDR3aa: ASSQEVRGSPH

j_gene: TRBJ1-6
v_gene: TRBV29-1
CDR3aa: SVATDRGLSPLH

j_gene: TRBJ2-2
v_gene: TRBV29-1
CDR3aa: SVRLAGVDTGELF